Following are 24 T cell receptor beta chains from one sample sequenced in a study of regulatory T cells in long-lasting Graves disease. Building of the TCR beta libraries involved iRepertoire HTBI primers and Arm-PCR of CDR3 regions. TCRdb independently ran MiXCR on the multiplex PCR reads; one entry per CDR3 protein. Of 400,000 to 450,000 distinct CDR3 sequences listed, about 17% are singletons. Time point denoted: newly diagnosed GD, antithyroid drugs for less than 3 months. Construction of the TCR library relied on RNA isolated from PBMCs. These data were also reused for a study on T cells in Graves' hyperthyroidism and ophthalmopathy.

This material consisted of peripheral blood mononuclear cells (PBMCs), taken at new diagnosis, from a patient treated with antithyroid drugs. The source of these receptors is a woman aged 25 to 45 with Graves disease.

V gene TRBV30 combines with J gene TRBJ2-7, with TRBD1 as a possible D gene (6 bases). Deletions cut 1 base from V and 3 bases from J, with 16 bases between. The germline gives CDR1 GTSNPN, CDR2 SVGIG (reference sequence). The CDR3 runs 15 residues. In nucleotides, the CDR3 is TGTGCCTGGAGTGGACAGGTGGGGTCTCGCTACGAGCAGTACTTC. Protein sequence: CAWSGQVGSRYEQYF.

The V and J genes are TRBV29-1 and TRBJ2-1, with TRBD1 identical over 8 bases. The V gene end was trimmed by 7 bases and the J gene end by 1 base; junction bases not matched to a gene: 6. There are 14 residues in the CDR3. The germline V gene encodes CDR1 SQVTM and CDR2 ANQGSEA. The CDR3 protein is CSGGTGPSYNEQFF. Here the CDR3 DNA reads TGCAGCGGTGGGACAGGACCTTCCTACAATGAGCAGTTCTTC.

This clonotype was seen repeatedly, ten times or more. The CDR3 loop is CASSLGQGYGQPQHF. CDR3 coding DNA: TGTGCCAGCAGCCTCGGACAGGGCTATGGTCAGCCCCAGCATTTT. The chain has TRBV12-3 or TRBV12-4 and TRBJ1-5; TRBD1 matches 8 bases. The CDR3 is 15 residues long. The trim removed 6 bases at V and 6 bases at J, leaving 10 bases unmatched.

The rearrangement joins TRBV5-1 to TRBJ1-2; possibly TRBD1 for D (5 bases). Germline CDR1 SGHRS, CDR2 YFSETQ. The ends were cut back, 4 bases at V and 8 bases at J, with 15 bases in the middle. CDR3 length equals 13 residues. This CDR3 reads CASSRVGTEGYTF. The CDR3 DNA reads TGCGCCAGCAGCCGGGTGGGGACGGAAGGCTACACCTTC.

This clonotype was counted between two and nine times. This sequence joins TRBV24-1 and TRBJ2-3; the D is unclear. The CDR3 totals 17 residues. The germline CDR1 and CDR2 sequences are KGHDR and SFDVKD. V gave up 2 bases and J gave up 0 bases, with 14 bases separating them. CDR3 loop: CATSDWSQKTSTDTQYF. The CDR3 region has the DNA TGTGCCACCAGTGATTGGTCCCAGAAAACTAGCACAGATACGCAGTATTTT.

The chain joins TRBV4-1 to TRBJ2-1; 12 bases align to TRBD2. Trimming removed 0 bases from V and 0 bases from J; junction bases left unmatched: 3. The CDR3 extends over 18 amino acids. Germline CDR1 reads MGHRA; CDR2 reads YSYEKL. In nucleotides, the CDR3 is TGCGCCAGCAGCCAAGATCCACTAGCGGGGGGCTCCTACAATGAGCAGTTCTTC. It codes for CASSQDPLAGGSYNEQFF.

Only a few counts were recorded for this clonotype. The chain recombines TRBV14 with TRBJ2-1; 8 bases are a match to TRBD1. The CDR3 has 14 residues. V dropped 4 bases and J dropped 9; count of bases not matched to a gene: 8. The germline CDR1 and CDR2 sequences are SGHDN and FVKESK. Here the CDR3 DNA reads TGTGCCAGCAGCCTAATAGGCGGACAGGGTGAGCAGTTCTTC. Translated, it gives CASSLIGGQGEQFF.

With respect to this clonotype: This may come from a read error, since a much larger clone is one base off. V is TRBV20-1 and J is TRBJ2-1; D may be TRBD2 (6 bases). CDR1 and CDR2 from the germline V gene are DFQATT and SNEGSKA (reference sequence). CDR3 length: 14 amino acids. The CDR3 DNA sequence: TGCAGTGCTAGAGTGCGGGACCCCTACAATGAGCGGTTCTTC. This encodes CSARVRDPYNERFF.

This clonotype has only a few counts. The chain couples TRBV16 to TRBJ2-7; D is possibly TRBD1 or TRBD2 (5 bases each). Trimming took 3 bases from V and 4 from J, leaving 16 bases between them. The CDR3 loop spans 15 amino acids. The V gene's germline CDR1 is KGHSY and CDR2 FQNENV. The CDR3 sequence is CASSQTGTFPYEQYF. In DNA form, the CDR3 reads TGTGCCAGCAGCCAGACCGGGACCTTTCCGTACGAGCAGTACTTC. Full variable domain (rest looked up from reference TRBV16 and TRBJ2-7): GEEVAQTPKHLVRGEGQKAKLYCAPIKGHSYVFWYQQVLKNEFKFLISFQNENVFDETGMPKERFSAKCLPNSPCSLEIQATKLEDSAVYFCASSQTGTFPYEQYFGPGTRLTVT.

To note about this clonotype: At one end, the junction sequence differs from germline, possibly due to a read error. This chain's CDR3 is CASSQDRESTETQYF. The CDR3 DNA sequence: TGCGCCAGCAGCCAAGATCGGGAGTCTACAGAGACCCAGTACTTC. The rearrangement links TRBV11-1 to TRBJ2-5; D is perhaps TRBD2 (6 bases). The germline V gene encodes CDR1 SGHAT and CDR2 FQDESV (reference sequence). CDR3 size: 15 residues.

The chain carries TRBV29-1 and TRBJ1-2; the match to TRBD1 covers 8 bases. The germline V gene has CDR1 SQVTM and CDR2 ANQGSEA. The ends lost 0 bases at V and 4 bases at J; junction bases unmatched: 7. The CDR3 has 15 amino acids. The CDR3 spells CSVEDGPDRGYGYTF. The CDR3 DNA reads TGCAGCGTTGAAGATGGCCCCGACAGGGGCTATGGCTACACCTTC.

In the case of this clonotype: It differs at one base from a far larger clone, so likely a read error. This CDR3 is CASSSPSGRASSYNEQFF. In DNA, the CDR3 is TGTGCCAGCAGCTCACCTAGCGGGAGGGCCAGCTCCTACAATGAGCAGTTCTTC. The chain has TRBV7-3 and TRBJ2-1; 12 bases align to TRBD2. The germline CDR1 and CDR2 sequences are SGHTA and FQGTGA. J gave up 0 bases and V 4 bases, and 7 bases lay outside the gene matches. The CDR3 is made up of 18 amino acids.

The genes are TRBV7-2 and TRBJ1-3, with 7 positions matching TRBD1. V lost 5 bases, J lost 3 bases, and 13 bases stayed unmatched. The CDR3 totals 17 residues. Germline values: CDR1 SGHTA, CDR2 FQGNSA. This CDR3 reads CASSPGGGGLVGNTIYF. As DNA, the CDR3 is TGTGCCAGCAGCCCAGGGGGGGGAGGCTTGGTTGGAAACACCATATATTTT.

The rearrangement links TRBV28 to TRBJ1-5; 9 positions agree with TRBD1. This CDR3 is 17 amino acids long. Unmatched junction bases numbered 12, after V lost 6 bases and J lost 3 bases. Germline V gene data show CDR1 as MDHEN and CDR2 as SYDVKM. DNA for the CDR3: TGTGCCAGCAGCCTCAGACAGGGGGAAAGCCTCAATCAGCCCCAGCATTTT. It encodes CASSLRQGESLNQPQHF.

The chain recombines TRBV15 with TRBJ2-7, with TRBD2 matching 7 bases. The CDR3 runs 15 residues. The trim removed 3 bases at V and 4 bases at J, leaving 9 bases unmatched. Germline lookup yields CDR1 LNHNV and CDR2 YYDKDF (reference sequence). The CDR3 region is CATSSIAGFGYEQYF. CDR3 coding DNA: TGTGCCACCAGCAGTATAGCGGGCTTTGGGTACGAGCAGTACTTC. The full variable domain, completed using reference TRBV15 and TRBJ2-7, is DAMVIQNPRYQVTQFGKPVTLSCSQTLNHNVMYWYQQKSSQAPKLLFHYYDKDFNNEADTPDNFQSRRPNTSFCFLDIRSPGLGDTAMYLCATSSIAGFGYEQYFGPGTRLTVT.

This clonotype is labeled hyperexpanded. The rearrangement joins TRBV18 to TRBJ1-1; tentative D call: TRBD1 (6 bases). Germline V gives CDR1 KGHSH, CDR2 LQKENI. V was cut by 6 bases and J by 1 base, with 18 bases left in between. This CDR3 spans 16 amino acids. CDR3 coding DNA: TGTGCCAGCTCCCCCCGGGGCAGGGGTTCGAACACTGAAGCTTTCTTT. Residues: CASSPRGRGSNTEAFF.

This clonotype was found many times. This rearrangement joins TRBV20-1 to TRBJ2-3; D not certain. Trimming stripped 0 bases from V and 4 bases from J, with 11 bases between. CDR1 is DFQATT and CDR2 is SNEGSKA in the germline V gene (reference sequence). The CDR3 is made up of 14 amino acids. CDR3 loop: CSARDLRPPDTQYF. The CDR3 nucleotides are TGCAGTGCTAGAGATCTACGACCTCCAGATACGCAGTATTTT.

The rearrangement uses TRBV19 and TRBJ2-6; a possible D gene is TRBD1 (5 bases). V lost 5 bases and J lost 1, with 15 bases in between. The CDR3 covers 17 residues. Per germline, CDR1 LNHDA and CDR2 SQIVND (reference sequence). CDR3: CASSQGRAKSGANVLTF. Here the CDR3 DNA reads TGTGCCAGTAGTCAAGGCAGGGCTAAATCTGGGGCCAACGTCCTGACTTTC. Full variable domain (rest looked up from reference TRBV19 and TRBJ2-6): DGGITQSPKYLFRKEGQNVTLSCEQNLNHDAMYWYRQDPGQGLRLIYYSQIVNDFQKGDIAEGYSVSREKKESFPLTVTSAQKNPTAFYLCASSQGRAKSGANVLTFGAGSRLTVL.

This clonotype was picked up many times. The chain couples TRBV24-1 to TRBJ2-5; D gene uncertain. Germline-derived CDR1 and CDR2 are KGHDR and SFDVKD. The CDR3 is 11 residues long. V shed 9 bases and J shed 4 bases, with 8 bases lying between them. The CDR3 coding sequence is TGTGCCACCGGTCAAAGAGAGACCCAGTACTTC. Amino acid sequence: CATGQRETQYF.

This clonotype was detected only a few times. The chain carries TRBV29-1 and TRBJ1-1, with D possibly being TRBD1 (5 bases). CDR1 and CDR2 (germline): SQVTM, ANQGSEA. The CDR3 loop spans 12 amino acids. The DNA of the CDR3 is TGCAGTGTGCCAAGGGGCAGGACTGAAGCTTTCTTT. Translating gives CSVPRGRTEAFF.

At least ten counts were recorded for this clonotype. The V call is TRBV12-3 or TRBV12-4, the J call TRBJ1-6; no reliable D call. V was trimmed by 7 bases and J by 4 bases, leaving 11 bases between them. This CDR3 comprises 14 residues. CDR3 residues: CASNVLGYNSPLHF. Here the CDR3 DNA reads TGTGCCAGCAATGTCTTAGGTTATAATTCACCCCTCCACTTT.

This chain connects TRBV2 to TRBJ2-2, with a tentative D call TRBD1 (5 bases). There are 15 residues in the CDR3. V gave up 6 bases and J gave up 2 bases, with 13 bases separating them. Germline lookup yields CDR1 SNHLY and CDR2 FYNNEI. CDR3 loop: CASSLRVPNTGELFF. CDR3 coding DNA: TGTGCCAGCAGCCTCAGGGTCCCAAACACCGGGGAGCTGTTTTTT.

The sample holds many counts of this clonotype. The J gene is TRBJ2-7, the V gene TRBV5-1, with 7 positions matching TRBD1. This CDR3 is 14 amino acids long. Trimming removed 4 bases from V and 5 bases from J; junction bases left unmatched: 9. Germline assignment: CDR1 SGHRS and CDR2 YFSETQ. The CDR3 spells CASSLGGTANEQYF. CDR3 DNA: TGCGCCAGCAGCCTGGGTGGGACAGCCAACGAGCAGTACTTC.

The table lists this clonotype with many counts. CDR3: CAWRLEEGEQFF. CDR3 nucleotide sequence: TGTGCCTGGAGACTAGAAGAGGGCGAGCAGTTCTTC. The gene calls are TRBV30 and TRBJ2-1, with D possibly being TRBD2 (5 bases). The ends were cut back, 3 bases at V and 10 bases at J, with 13 bases in the middle. Germline V gene data show CDR1 as GTSNPN and CDR2 as SVGIG (reference sequence). The CDR3 is made up of 12 amino acids.